Following are 5 T cell receptor beta chains from one sample sequenced in a study of T-cell memory formation after mild COVID-19. Via MiXCR, TCRdb re-called the 5' RACE reads, giving one row per CDR3 protein. The sample lists 400,000 to 550,000 distinct CDR3 sequences; approximately 23% were seen once. Source material: PBMCs or a T cell subset sorted from them (not recorded which). The origin of the receptors is an adult woman who had mild COVID-19 (a few samples of this study predate the infection). Cell type and time point are not known.

This clonotype was counted between two and nine times. The gene calls are TRBV5-6 and TRBJ2-7; D unclear. The germline V gene encodes CDR1 SGHDT and CDR2 YYEEEE. The CDR3 has 13 residues. V lost 2 bases and J lost 2, with 8 bases in between. The CDR3 DNA follows: TGTGCCAGCAGCTTCTTGCAGGCCTACGAGCAGTACTTC. It specifies CASSFLQAYEQYF. The full variable domain, completed using reference TRBV5-6 and TRBJ2-7, is DAGVTQSPTHLIKTRGQQVTLRCSPKSGHDTVSWYQQALGQGPQFIFQYYEEEERQRGNFPDRFSGHQFPNYSSELNVNALLLGDSALYLCASSFLQAYEQYFGPGTRLTVT.

This clonotype was found a few times. J is TRBJ2-6 and V is TRBV4-1, with D unresolved. This CDR3 is 13 amino acids long. V lost 9 bases to trimming and J lost 2 bases, with 8 bases between them. Germline V gene data show CDR1 as MGHRA and CDR2 as YSYEKL. CDR3 nucleotides: TGCGCCAGTTCCCGGCCTGGGGCCAACGTCCTGACTTTC. This sequence encodes CASSRPGANVLTF.

This clonotype was seen more than once but under ten times. The CDR3 bases are TGCGCCAGCAGCCAAGAGGTTGGGAATACTAACTATGGCTACACCTTC. Protein sequence: CASSQEVGNTNYGYTF. The chain carries TRBV4-3 and TRBJ1-2; no reliable D call. V gave up 0 bases and J gave up 0 bases, with 11 bases separating them. The CDR3 loop spans 16 amino acids. Germline values: CDR1 LGHNA, CDR2 YSLEER.

The rearrangement links TRBV14 to TRBJ1-2, with unresolved D. Germline loops: CDR1 SGHDN, CDR2 FVKESK. This CDR3 has 13 residues. Trimming stripped 1 base from V and 8 bases from J, with 11 bases between. CDR3 in amino acids: CASSQVRGGGYTF. The CDR3 nucleotides are TGTGCCAGCAGCCAAGTTCGGGGAGGGGGCTACACCTTC.

This clonotype was observed a few times. The J gene is TRBJ2-7, the V gene TRBV4-1; unclear D gene. From germline, CDR1 is MGHRA and CDR2 YSYEKL. Trimming pared 1 base from V and 0 bases from J, leaving 10 bases between. This CDR3 is built from 15 residues. CDR3 bases: TGCGCCAGCAGCCAAGTCGGAAAAAGCTCCTACGAGCAGTACTTC. This encodes CASSQVGKSSYEQYF.